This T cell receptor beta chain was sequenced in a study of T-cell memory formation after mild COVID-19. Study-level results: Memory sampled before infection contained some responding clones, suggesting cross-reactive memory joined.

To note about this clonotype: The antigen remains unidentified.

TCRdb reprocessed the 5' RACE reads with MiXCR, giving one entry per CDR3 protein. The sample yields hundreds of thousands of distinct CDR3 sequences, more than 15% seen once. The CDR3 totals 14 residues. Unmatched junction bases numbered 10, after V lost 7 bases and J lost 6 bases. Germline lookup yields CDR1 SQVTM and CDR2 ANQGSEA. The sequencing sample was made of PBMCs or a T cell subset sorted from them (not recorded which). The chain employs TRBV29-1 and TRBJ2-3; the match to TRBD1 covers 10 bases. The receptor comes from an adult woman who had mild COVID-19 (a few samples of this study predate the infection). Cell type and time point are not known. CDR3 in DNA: TGCAGCGAACGGGACAGGGGACGCCCTGATACGCAGTATTTT. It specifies CSERDRGRPDTQYF.